The clone carrying this T cell receptor (beta chain) was found many times. This sample was included in a study of Graves' ophthalmopathy and Graves' hyperthyroidism. In donors with ophthalmopathy, activity was moderate-to-severe, with CAS ≥3, NOSPECS ≥4 and duration under 3 months. From germline, CDR1 is DFQATT and CDR2 SNEGSKA (reference sequence). This CDR3 comprises 15 residues. J gave up 5 bases and V 2 bases, and 10 bases lay outside the gene matches. Amplification targeted the TCR beta CDR3 regions, with RNA transcripts as the source material. HTBI-primed first-round RT-PCR preceded second-round multiplex PCR. From the multiplex PCR reads, TCRdb called clonotypes with MiXCR, one entry per CDR3 protein. The sample yields roughly 500,000 distinct CDR3 sequences, approximately 14% seen once.

The sequence derives from a woman in her twenties or thirties with Graves' ophthalmopathy. Sequencing was done on a sample of blood. This chain links TRBV20-1 with TRBJ2-7; 9 nucleotides agree with TRBD1. The CDR3 loop reads CSARSIKDRGHEQYF. The CDR3 DNA is TGCAGTGCTAGATCCATAAAGGACAGGGGCCACGAGCAGTACTTC.